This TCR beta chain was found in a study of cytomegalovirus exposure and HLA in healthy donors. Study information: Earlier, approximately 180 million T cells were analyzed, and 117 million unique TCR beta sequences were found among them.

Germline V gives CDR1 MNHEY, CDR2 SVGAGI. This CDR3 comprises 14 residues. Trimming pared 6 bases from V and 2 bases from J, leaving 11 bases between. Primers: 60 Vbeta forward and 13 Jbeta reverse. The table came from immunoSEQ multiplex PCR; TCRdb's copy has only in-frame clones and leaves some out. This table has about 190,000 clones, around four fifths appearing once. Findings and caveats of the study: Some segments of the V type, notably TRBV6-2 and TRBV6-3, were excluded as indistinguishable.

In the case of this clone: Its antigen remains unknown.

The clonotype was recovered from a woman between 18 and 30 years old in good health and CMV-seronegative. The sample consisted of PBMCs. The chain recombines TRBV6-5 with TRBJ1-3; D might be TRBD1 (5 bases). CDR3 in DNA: TGTGCCAGCAGATTGACAGTTACTGGAAACACCATATATTTT. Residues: CASRLTVTGNTIYF.